This TCR beta chain was identified in a study of T cells in Graves' hyperthyroidism and ophthalmopathy. Findings and caveats of the study: From stable hyperthyroidism, ophthalmopathy was separated by a 13 V-J model.

The germline CDR1 and CDR2 sequences are GTSNPN and SVGIG (reference sequence). The CDR3 runs 13 residues. Deletions cut 2 bases from V and 2 bases from J, with 4 bases between. Amplified regions were TCR beta CDR3 sequences from RNA transcripts. The TCR CDR3 first-round RT-PCR relied on the HTBI primer set. TCRdb fed the multiplex PCR reads into MiXCR, producing one record per CDR3 protein. The profile shows more than 500,000 distinct CDR3 sequences, 11% to 15% of them singletons. This clonotype was picked up a small number of times. The antigen is unknown. The chain carries TRBV30 and TRBJ2-6, with no clear D. The specimen sequenced was blood. This sequence originates from a woman in her thirties or forties with Graves' hyperthyroidism. CDR3 sequence: CAWSLPGANVLTF. For the CDR3, the DNA is TGTGCCTGGAGTTTACCTGGGGCCAACGTCCTGACTTTC. Filled out from reference TRBV30 and TRBJ2-6, the complete variable domain reads SQTIHQWPATLVQPVGSPLSLECTVEGTSNPNLYWYRQAAGRGLQLLFYSVGIGQISSEVPQNLSASRPQDRQFILSSKKLLLSDSGFYLCAWSLPGANVLTFGAGSRLTVL.